The clone carrying this T cell receptor beta chain is a singleton in its sample. Its antigen is undetermined. Measured with immunoSEQ multiplex PCR; TCRdb has only the in-frame clones, and not every one. The repertoire holds about 81,000 clones, with roughly 90% as singletons. The sample originates from a study of Tregs in tolerant kidney transplant recipients. General observations from the study: No direct test of biological reproducibility was done here. Antigen-driven expansion was suggested because donor-specific Tregs expanded more than all Tregs in tolerant patients. Findings come from small patient numbers and require larger validation. For some patients, primers changed over time, blocking nucleotide-level comparison.

Trimming pared 5 bases from V and 2 bases from J, leaving 16 bases between. This CDR3 has 15 amino acids. In germline, CDR1 is SGHTA, CDR2 FQGNSA. Related graft donors supplied nonmyeloablative bone marrow transplants, and mixed chimerism was transient. This receptor was identified in a human patient who received a combined kidney and bone marrow transplant. A share of the T cells may be of graft donor origin. The chain has TRBV7-2 and TRBJ2-7; possible D gene TRBD2, 5 bases. The material sequenced was CD4+ T cells from blood (PBMCs), taken 24 months after the transplant. CDR3 sequence (DNA): TGTGCCAGCAGCCCAGTAGGATTCGGGGCCTACGAGCAGTACTTC. Its protein is CASSPVGFGAYEQYF.